Listed below are T cell receptor beta chains from one sample, sequenced in a study of blood T cell repertoires in COVID-19. Method: immunoSEQ multiplex PCR; TCRdb's copy keeps in-frame clones and lacks some. Seen here are 100,000 to 120,000 clones, more than 75% observed once, and the top ten hold roughly 8.1%. The material sequenced was peripheral blood. These receptors were obtained from a woman aged 40-49 years with acute or convalescent COVID-19. Each CDR3 is given with its conserved first and last residue. The D gene is left open where the match is weak. For some rows the clone size is stated as once, few or many, or as a class when expanded; others skip it.

V	D	size	J	CDR3	DNA
TRBV6-5	NA	NA	TRBJ2-3	CASRGLTGFADTQYF	TGTGCCAGCAGGGGACTGACAGGGTTCGCAGATACGCAGTATTTT
TRBV5-1	TRBD1	NA	TRBJ2-2	CASSPRTGEGGELFF	TGCGCCAGCAGCCCGAGGACAGGGGAAGGCGGGGAGCTGTTTTTT
TRBV2	TRBD1	few	TRBJ1-4	CASCRGTGVSEKLFF	TGTGCCTCTTGCCGGGGGACAGGGGTGAGTGAAAAACTGTTTTTT
TRBV27	NA	NA	TRBJ1-6	CASSADLRRSSPLHF	TGTGCCAGCAGCGCTGACTTGAGACGGAGTTCACCCCTCCACTTT
TRBV6-2/TRBV6-3	NA	NA	TRBJ1-1	CASSYGGGGTEAFF	TGTGCCAGCAGTTACGGAGGGGGAGGGACTGAAGCTTTCTTT
TRBV5-6	NA	once	TRBJ2-3	CASTPPGSRRSDTQYF	TGTGCCAGCACCCCGCCCGGGTCCCGTCGTTCAGATACGCAGTATTTT
TRBV19	TRBD1	NA	TRBJ1-2	CASSRPPGQGGYGYTF	TGTGCCAGTAGTAGGCCTCCGGGACAGGGCGGCTATGGCTACACCTTC
TRBV7-2	TRBD2	few	TRBJ2-4	CASSISGGAGIQYF	TGTGCCAGCAGCATAAGCGGGGGGGCGGGCATTCAGTACTTC
TRBV12-3/TRBV12-4	TRBD2	NA	TRBJ2-3	CASIGRFADTQYF	TGTGCCAGCATCGGGAGGTTTGCAGATACGCAGTATTTT
TRBV7-3	NA	NA	TRBJ2-1	CASSLSPPGVLNNEQFF	TGTGCCAGCAGCTTAAGTCCCCCCGGGGTCTTAAACAATGAGCAGTTCTTC
TRBV2	NA	NA	TRBJ2-6	CASLPVAGANVLTF	TGTGCCAGCCTACCGGTGGCTGGGGCCAACGTCCTGACTTTC
TRBV10-2	TRBD2	NA	TRBJ2-1	CASRAGGYNEQFF	TGCGCCAGCCGAGCGGGGGGCTACAATGAGCAGTTCTTC
TRBV6-2/TRBV6-3	TRBD2	NA	TRBJ2-1	CASSTLGLAGDNEQFF	TGTGCCAGCAGTACCCTCGGACTAGCGGGGGACAATGAGCAGTTCTTC
TRBV5-8	NA	NA	TRBJ1-2	CASSLRGIQRDYGYTF	TGTGCCAGCAGCTTACGCGGAATCCAGAGAGACTATGGCTACACCTTC
TRBV6-2/TRBV6-3	NA	NA	TRBJ1-6	CASSSAGRGSPLHF	TGTGCCAGCAGTTCGGCAGGGCGTGGATCACCCCTCCACTTT
TRBV20-1	NA	NA	TRBJ1-2	CSAYSGSGYTF	TGCAGTGCTTACTCAGGGTCCGGCTACACCTTC
TRBV9	NA	NA	TRBJ1-3	CASSALSGNTIYF	TGTGCCAGCAGCGCCCTATCAGGAAACACCATATATTTT
TRBV9	NA	NA	TRBJ2-5	CASSVVGSIKETQYF	TGTGCCAGCAGCGTAGTCGGGAGCATTAAGGAGACCCAGTACTTC
TRBV15	TRBD2	NA	TRBJ2-3	CATRGELAGGPDTQYF	TGTGCCACCAGAGGAGAGTTAGCGGGGGGGCCAGATACGCAGTATTTT
TRBV7-6	NA	NA	TRBJ2-5	CASSLAPSSPQETQYF	TGTGCCAGCAGCTTAGCGCCCTCTAGCCCGCAAGAGACCCAGTACTTC
TRBV5-6	NA	once	TRBJ2-2	CASSLAGGGELFF	TGTGCCAGCAGCTTGGCCGGGGGCGGGGAGCTGTTTTTT
TRBV7-9	TRBD1	NA	TRBJ1-4	CASSLGQGSEKLFF	TGTGCCAGCAGCCTAGGACAGGGGTCTGAAAAACTGTTTTTT
TRBV6-1	NA	NA	TRBJ1-2	CASSEAPGKVYGYTF	TGTGCCAGCAGTGAAGCCCCGGGAAAAGTTTATGGCTACACCTTC
TRBV30	NA	NA	TRBJ1-2	CACKPHNEGGGYTF	TGTGCCTGCAAGCCCCATAATGAAGGGGGAGGCTACACCTTC
TRBV18	TRBD1	NA	TRBJ2-2	CASSPPGTGVTGELFF	TGTGCCAGCTCACCGCCCGGGACAGGGGTGACCGGGGAGCTGTTTTTT
TRBV29-1	TRBD2	once	TRBJ2-7	CSVILAGPKVEQYF	TGCAGCGTTATACTAGCGGGGCCCAAGGTCGAGCAGTACTTC
TRBV11-2	TRBD1	NA	TRBJ1-4	CASSSQTGVNEKLFF	TGTGCCAGCAGCTCCCAGACAGGGGTGAACGAAAAACTGTTTTTT
TRBV2	NA	once	TRBJ1-5	CASSGGRGQPQHF	TGTGCCAGCTCGGGGGGGCGGGGGCAGCCCCAGCATTTT
TRBV4-3	NA	NA	TRBJ1-4	CASSQGQDNEKLFF	TGCGCCAGCAGCCAAGGGCAAGATAATGAAAAACTGTTTTTT
TRBV10-3	NA	NA	TRBJ1-2	CAISESGSRLGYTF	TGTGCCATCAGTGAGTCGGGCAGTCGGTTAGGCTACACCTTC
TRBV30	TRBD1	NA	TRBJ1-6	CAWTRGQGDSPLHF	TGTGCCTGGACTAGGGGACAGGGAGATTCACCCCTCCACTTT
TRBV4-3	NA	NA	TRBJ2-5	CASSQDPRETQYF	TGCGCCAGCAGCCAAGATCCACGGGAGACCCAGTACTTC
TRBV5-5	TRBD2	NA	TRBJ2-1	CASSLGWRGGLNEQFF	TGTGCCAGCAGCTTGGGGTGGCGGGGGGGCCTGAATGAGCAGTTCTTC
TRBV12-3/TRBV12-4	NA	NA	TRBJ1-2	CATGLTGRKGYTF	TGTGCCACGGGTTTAACAGGCCGTAAGGGCTACACCTTC
TRBV18	TRBD1	NA	TRBJ2-1	CASSPGQGFNEQFF	TGTGCCAGCTCACCGGGACAGGGATTTAATGAGCAGTTCTTC
TRBV19	TRBD2	NA	TRBJ2-3	CASSGQTSRANRRTDTQYF	TGTGCCAGTAGTGGCCAGACTAGCCGGGCCAACCGGCGCACAGATACGCAGTATTTT
TRBV2	NA	NA	TRBJ2-7	CASRFGQYEQYF	TGTGCCAGCAGGTTCGGACAGTACGAGCAGTACTTC
TRBV30	TRBD2	NA	TRBJ2-7	CAWSPDLRLAGEQYF	TGTGCCTGGAGCCCCGACTTGAGGCTAGCGGGAGAGCAGTACTTC
TRBV19	NA	NA	TRBJ1-1	CASSSRASRTGLTEAFF	TGTGCCAGTAGCTCCAGGGCAAGCAGAACAGGGCTTACTGAAGCTTTCTTT
TRBV5-6	NA	NA	TRBJ1-2	CASSLVAGNSGYTF	TGTGCCAGCAGCTTGGTGGCAGGGAATAGTGGCTACACCTTC